This T cell receptor (beta chain) came from a study of blood T cell repertoires in COVID-19. V lost 5 bases, J lost 5 bases, and 12 bases lay in between. CDR3 length equals 13 residues. Germline V gives CDR1 MNHEY, CDR2 SVGAGI. Clones were sequenced by immunoSEQ multiplex PCR, and TCRdb holds only the in-frame ones, with some missing. The table lists some 270,000 clones, about 82% of them singletons. The receptor was derived from a woman between 45 and 60 years old with acute COVID-19. Sequencing used PBMCs or T cells enriched from blood (not recorded which). This chain joins TRBV6-5 and TRBJ2-5; D might be TRBD1 (6 bases). CDR3 sequence reads: CASSPNQGETQYF. In DNA form, the CDR3 reads TGTGCCAGCAGTCCGAATCAGGGGGAGACCCAGTACTTC.